The following is a T cell receptor (beta chain) sequence with its context. Its recognized antigen is unknown. Germline is not matched at one junction end, which may reflect a read error. The data were obtained in a study of T cell responses to AZD1222 COVID-19 vaccine (dated by TCRdb to the early 2020s). Regarding the complete study: A total of under 250 trial participants underwent TCR sequencing, of whom 207 had received two doses of AZD1222 and about 25 had received two doses of the MenACWY control vaccine. Trial participants were enrolled by age into subgroups of 18-55, 56-69 and 70-plus years, and roughly 150, 30 and 60 TCR-sequenced participants, respectively, were included in these subgroups.

This sample's time point label indicates: about 28 days (+/-7) after the second vaccine dose. AZD1222 recipients given second doses at about 4 weeks or at about 12 weeks were pooled, since spike-specific TCR depth and breadth were not found to differ between the two schedules. Vaccinee samples came from UK trials COV001 and COV002, including a single-blind randomized controlled phase 2/3 trial of AZD1222 (ChAdOx1 nCoV-19) in healthy adults. For TCRbeta chain sequencing, PBMC samples were collected from trial participants at day 0 and at day 28 after the second dose. The CDR3 regions of human TCRbeta chains were analyzed by immunosequencing. As for how the authors treated the data: TCRs in the repertoires were compared against a reference library of SARS-CoV-2-specific TCRs that had been generated with the MIRA antigen-specificity platform. Breadth meant the fraction of unique TCRs that were SARS-CoV-2-associated, whereas depth meant the fraction of total T cells that were SARS-CoV-2-associated. Using the MIRA data, every spike-specific TCR was mapped to the spike region that the TCR reacted to and assigned to either a CD4 or a CD8 class. Log10-transformed breadth and depth values were compared by one-way ANOVA with Sidak's multiple comparisons tests. TCRdb carries this immuneACCESS record with in-frame sequences only. Its versions omit some clonotypes, under half of them owing to an unresolved V gene in the studies checked, with the rest unexplained. V, J and clone size derive from that table, while D and trimming were established from the DNA sequence. The sample table lists tens of thousands of clones, 80% of them with a count of one. The top ten clonotypes cover over 13% of the sample.

Overall results and qualifications from the work: Conclusions about previously exposed vaccinees were limited because only six AZD1222 recipients were SARS-CoV-2 seropositive at baseline. A significant rise in spike-specific TCR breadth and depth was observed after two AZD1222 doses relative to day 0 and relative to MenACWY recipients. Nearly half of unique spike-specific TCRs reportedly recognized epitopes outside regions mutated in the B.1.351 and B.1.1.7 variants. The vaccine-associated CD4 TCRs covered the entire spike protein, and the dominant responses fell in regions 160-218 and 743-854. Participants were mostly white British, with more females than males. The authors suggested clonal diversity may have been underestimated. Because no day 14 peak-response samples were available, repertoires were characterized only after the peak T cell response. The 56-69-year group was small, and its depth increase did not reach significance, likely because of low power.

Via the germline V gene (reference sequence), CDR1 is SSHAT and CDR2 FNYEAQ. From its cysteine to its phenylalanine, the CDR3 spans 16 amino acids. The entry retains the CDR3 DNA only, 48 bases that are in frame from base 1. This clonotype originated in an adult who received the AZD1222 COVID-19 vaccine. This receptor chain uses TRBV7-7 and TRBJ1-2, and 10 junctional nucleotides match TRBD1. The sequenced sample was peripheral blood, obtained 28 days after the second AZD1222 dose. The DNA sequence follows: TGTGCTAGCAGCCCTTGGGACAGGGGTCCCTTCTATGGCTACACCTTC. Its protein is CASSPWDRGPFYGYTF.